The source of this T cell receptor (beta chain) is a study of cytomegalovirus exposure and HLA in healthy donors. Notes on the study in general: Prior analysis indicated that the majority of TCR beta V segments exhibited productivity approximately 90% or approximately 30% of the time. The authors later linked a missense DCLRE1C variant to TCR beta V- and J-gene trimming. A highly shared variant cluster was judged a likely technical artifact.

As regards this clone: What it binds is unknown.

Vbeta (60) and Jbeta (13) primers were used in the PCR. Sequenced by immunoSEQ multiplex PCR; TCRdb stores in-frame clones only, minus some. Among over 150,000 clones listed, under 80% were seen once. The CDR3 runs 13 residues. J lost 11 bases, V lost 2 bases, and 4 bases had no gene match. Per germline, CDR1 MDHEN and CDR2 SYDVKM. The sample consisted of PBMCs. This TCR came from a man aged 30 to 45 in good health and CMV-seronegative. This chain links TRBV28 with TRBJ1-1; 11 nucleotides match TRBD1. For the CDR3, the DNA is TGTGCCAGCAGTTTAGCGGGACAGGGGGGGGCTTTCTTT. Translating gives CASSLAGQGGAFF.